The 31 T cell receptor beta chains below all came from one sample that was sequenced in a study of response to subunit inactivated influenza vaccine. TCRdb re-analysed the RT-PCR reads in MiXCR, keeping a single row per CDR3 protein. The data contain some 500,000 distinct CDR3 sequences, approximately 15% of them seen just once; the ten biggest clones take up approximately 3%. The specimen was CD4+ T cells sorted from PBMCs, collected approximately 25 months after vaccination. The receptors derive from a man between 50 and 69 years old who received an inactivated influenza vaccine.

V and J are TRBV27 and TRBJ2-1; 7 positions agree with TRBD1. The CDR3 is 16 amino acids. Per the germline V gene, CDR1 is MNHEY and CDR2 is SMNVEV (reference sequence). The J segment lost 0 bases and the V segment lost 6 bases, leaving 8 bases of the junction unmatched. CDR3 nucleotides: TGTGCCAGCAGCCGGGTAGGGACAGTCTCCTACAATGAGCAGTTCTTC. Its translation: CASSRVGTVSYNEQFF.

This clonotype was seen only a few times. The rearrangement links TRBV4-3 to TRBJ2-3; D might be TRBD1 (6 bases). The CDR3 covers 17 residues. CDR1 is LGHNA and CDR2 is YSLEER in the germline V gene. V lost 0 bases and J 6 bases, leaving 19 bases between the germline ends. The CDR3 protein is CASSQEYPGHQTDTQYF. CDR3 DNA sequence: TGCGCCAGCAGCCAAGAATACCCGGGACACCAAACGGATACGCAGTATTTT.

V gene TRBV28 combines with J gene TRBJ2-4; TRBD2 matches 8 bases. Trimming at V came to 2 bases and at J to 4 bases, leaving 10 bases not matched to a gene. Germline V gives CDR1 MDHEN, CDR2 SYDVKM. The CDR3 sequence is 17 residues long. The CDR3 region is CASSLHLVSGDKNIQYF. CDR3 nucleotides: TGTGCCAGCAGTTTACATCTTGTTAGCGGGGATAAAAACATTCAGTACTTC.

In its sample, this clonotype was seen a few times. The chain has TRBV5-6 and TRBJ2-7, with unresolved D. V lost 0 bases, J lost 1 base, and 8 bases lay in between. CDR3 length equals 14 residues. Germline CDR1 SGHDT, CDR2 YYEEEE. CDR3 bases: TGTGCCAGCAGCTTGGATCCGGTTTCCTACGAGCAGTACTTC. Encoded protein: CASSLDPVSYEQYF.

The chain uses TRBV6-1 and TRBJ2-7, with 8 bases fitting TRBD1. CDR3 length: 17 amino acids. Losses at the gene ends were 6 bases for V and 0 bases for J; bases not matched to a gene: 13. CDR1 is MNHNS, CDR2 SASEGT, per germline. CDR3 sequence reads: CASSERPGQETSYEQYF. In nucleotides, the CDR3 is TGTGCCAGCAGCGAACGCCCGGGACAGGAGACCTCCTACGAGCAGTACTTC.

The chain employs TRBV3-1 and TRBJ2-1; 10 bases align to TRBD2. The CDR3 has 17 residues. In germline, CDR1 is LGHDT, CDR2 YNNKEL (reference sequence). V was clipped by 1 base and J by 9 bases; unmatched bases: 12. Written as DNA, the CDR3 is TGTGCCAGCAGCCAAGGACTAGCGGGCAAGCGAGGGATTGAGCAGTTCTTC. Its protein product is CASSQGLAGKRGIEQFF.

This sequence joins TRBV11-1 and TRBJ1-1; no clear D gene. The V and J ends lost 2 bases and 8 bases respectively, with 18 bases between them. Germline-derived CDR1 and CDR2 are SGHAT and FQDESV (reference sequence). CDR3 length: 15 residues. The CDR3 here is CASSLSLGGTFEAFF. In DNA form, the CDR3 reads TGTGCCAGCAGCTTATCTCTGGGAGGTACCTTCGAAGCTTTCTTT.

There are many counts of this clonotype. V usage is TRBV5-1 and J usage is TRBJ2-3; TRBD2 agrees at 12 bases. The CDR3 covers 19 residues. The ends lost 0 bases at V and 5 bases at J; junction bases unmatched: 13. The germline gives CDR1 SGHRS, CDR2 YFSETQ. In DNA, the CDR3 is TGCGCCAGCAGCTTGGAAGGATCCAAACTAGCGGGGGGTAGAGATACGCAGTATTTT. It specifies CASSLEGSKLAGGRDTQYF.

This clonotype has just a few counts. The chain recombines TRBV10-1 with TRBJ1-3; D remains ambiguous. Germline V gives CDR1 WNHNN, CDR2 SYGVQD (reference sequence). This CDR3 spans 15 amino acids. With 6 bases removed from V and 2 bases from J, the gap between germline ends came to 14 bases. CDR3 bases: TGCGCCAGCAGGCCGGGAGAGCTTCCTGGAAACACCATATATTTT. Translated: CASRPGELPGNTIYF.

The sample holds a few counts of this clonotype. V gene TRBV28 combines with J gene TRBJ2-5; TRBD1 might be the D (5 bases). The CDR3 spans 12 residues. Germline loops: CDR1 MDHEN, CDR2 SYDVKM. Between the trimmed V and J ends, which lost 7 bases and 4 bases, there was a span of 10 bases. In DNA, the CDR3 is TGTGCCAGCACCGCAGGGTTAGAGACCCAGTACTTC. Protein sequence: CASTAGLETQYF.

In this sample, this clonotype turned up a few times. CDR3 amino acids: CASSQLVGGISGANVLTF. The CDR3 DNA reads as TGCGCCAGCAGCCAATTGGTGGGGGGGATCTCTGGGGCCAACGTCCTGACTTTC. The chain carries TRBV4-1 and TRBJ2-6, with 7 positions matching TRBD2. Germline V gives CDR1 MGHRA, CDR2 YSYEKL. The CDR3 runs to 18 residues. Losses at the gene ends were 2 bases for V and 0 bases for J; bases not matched to a gene: 7.

The chain has TRBV5-6 and TRBJ2-1, with TRBD2 matching 7 bases. The V and J ends lost 1 base and 7 bases, in that order; junction bases with no gene match: 5. The CDR3 has 14 residues. Germline values: CDR1 SGHDT, CDR2 YYEEEE. CDR3 sequence reads: CASSLSGLTNEQFF. For the CDR3, the DNA is TGTGCCAGCAGCTTGTCGGGACTAACAAATGAGCAGTTCTTC.

This clonotype has a count of ten or more. The genes are TRBV28 and TRBJ2-5; 7 bases align to TRBD1. V was clipped by 2 bases and J by 2 bases; unmatched bases: 5. Germline V gene sequence: CDR1 MDHEN, CDR2 SYDVKM. This CDR3 contains 15 residues. CDR3 sequence reads: CASSLIGRGQETQYF. CDR3 DNA: TGTGCCAGCAGTTTAATCGGCAGGGGGCAAGAGACCCAGTACTTC.

This clonotype was counted a few times. The chain has TRBV28 and TRBJ2-7, with 12 bases aligning to TRBD2. The CDR3 contains 14 residues. Germline trimming cut 8 bases from V and 4 bases from J; bases unmatched to any gene: 6. Germline CDR1 reads MDHEN; CDR2 reads SYDVKM. CDR3 region: CASQTSGSSYEQYF. CDR3 sequence (DNA): TGTGCCAGCCAGACTAGCGGGAGCTCTTACGAGCAGTACTTC.

This clonotype was seen many times. This chain joins TRBV15 and TRBJ1-6; TRBD1 is a possible D gene (6 bases). V was clipped by 1 base and J by 7 bases, with 11 bases between them. The CDR3 runs 15 residues. CDR1 LNHNV and CDR2 YYDKDF come from the germline V gene (reference sequence). In DNA form, the CDR3 reads TGTGCCACCAGCAGAGGCAGGGGCATGAATTCACCCCTCCACTTT. Protein product: CATSRGRGMNSPLHF.

This clonotype has just a few counts. The V and J genes are TRBV4-3 and TRBJ2-1; D possibly corresponds to TRBD2 (5 bases). Germline assignment: CDR1 LGHNA and CDR2 YSLEER. The V end was cut by 1 base, the J end by 9 bases, with 16 bases between. CDR3 length: 15 residues. In DNA form, the CDR3 reads TGCGCCAGCAGCCAAGGTACCGGTGCCGGGGTTGAGCAGTTCTTC. This gives the protein CASSQGTGAGVEQFF.

In this sample, this clonotype turned up a few times. The rearrangement links TRBV6-5 to TRBJ1-2; D is ambiguous. With 2 bases removed from V and 2 bases from J, the gap between germline ends came to 6 bases. CDR3 size: 13 residues. CDR1 is MNHEY and CDR2 is SVGAGI in the germline V gene. CDR3 in amino acids: CASSYGLNYGYTF. The CDR3 bases are TGTGCCAGCAGTTACGGGTTAAACTATGGCTACACCTTC.

The chain employs TRBV5-1 and TRBJ2-3; D remains ambiguous. V lost 4 bases and J 1 base, leaving 10 bases between the germline ends. The CDR3 totals 14 residues. CDR1 is SGHRS, CDR2 YFSETQ, per germline. For the CDR3, the DNA is TGCGCCAGCAGCCCTCCTCGCGGCACAGATACGCAGTATTTT. Translation: CASSPPRGTDTQYF. The full variable domain, in which reference TRBV5-1 and TRBJ2-3 provide the parts outside the CDR3, is KAGVTQTPRYLIKTRGQQVTLSCSPISGHRSVSWYQQTPGQGLQFLFEYFSETQRNKGNFPGRFSGRQFSNSRSEMNVSTLELGDSALYLCASSPPRGTDTQYFGPGTRLTVL.

This clonotype was picked up a small number of times. The rearrangement links TRBV19 to TRBJ1-2, with D perhaps matching TRBD1 (6 bases). V lost 1 base and J 0 bases, leaving 15 bases between the germline ends. The germline V gene encodes CDR1 LNHDA and CDR2 SQIVND (reference sequence). This CDR3 has 17 residues. The CDR3 loop is CASSIVPRGRANYGYTF. As DNA, the CDR3 is TGTGCCAGTAGTATAGTTCCTCGGGGGCGAGCTAACTATGGCTACACCTTC.

This chain connects TRBV12-3 or TRBV12-4 to TRBJ2-1; TRBD2 matches 12 bases. With 2 bases clipped from V and 10 bases from J, the junction kept 6 bases outside the gene matches. This CDR3 has 15 amino acids. CDR3 nucleotide sequence: TGTGCCAGCAGTTTATTCGGACTAGCGGGAATCGAGCAGTTCTTC. It is translated as CASSLFGLAGIEQFF.

The chain employs TRBV28 and TRBJ2-1; TRBD2 is a possible D gene (5 bases). The germline CDR1 and CDR2 sequences are MDHEN and SYDVKM. V was pared by 8 bases and J by 4 bases, with 12 bases between. This CDR3 comprises 13 residues. CDR3 sequence (DNA): TGTGCCAGCTTAAGCGGACTGTACAATGAGCAGTTCTTC. As protein: CASLSGLYNEQFF.

This rearrangement joins TRBV5-1 to TRBJ1-1; tentatively, D is TRBD1 (5 bases). V lost 0 bases and J 10 bases, leaving 16 bases between the germline ends. Germline V gives CDR1 SGHRS, CDR2 YFSETQ. The CDR3 covers 14 residues. For the CDR3, the DNA is TGCGCCAGCAGCTTGGGGCAGGGTGTTTTTGGAGCTTTCTTT. Its protein product is CASSLGQGVFGAFF.

A few counts support this clonotype. V gene TRBV7-2 combines with J gene TRBJ1-3, with D perhaps TRBD1 (6 bases). Germline-derived CDR1 and CDR2 are SGHTA and FQGNSA. V lost 4 bases, J lost 0 bases, and 13 bases lay in between. This CDR3 contains 16 residues. CDR3 in amino acids: CASSSQGTGSGNTIYF. The CDR3 DNA sequence: TGTGCCAGCAGCTCACAGGGAACCGGCTCTGGAAACACCATATATTTT.

J is TRBJ2-1 and V is TRBV7-8; tentatively, D is TRBD1 or TRBD2 (6 bases each). CDR1 is SGHVS and CDR2 is FQNEAQ in the germline V gene. The CDR3 runs to 16 residues. Trimming pared 5 bases from V and 7 bases from J, leaving 21 bases between. The CDR3 DNA reads TGTGCCAGCAGCCCAAGGATATGGGGGGCGCAGAATGAGCAGTTCTTC. Its translation is CASSPRIWGAQNEQFF. Looking up the rest from reference TRBV7-8 and TRBJ2-1 gives the full variable domain: GAGVSQSPRYKVAKRGQDVALRCDPISGHVSLFWYQQALGQGPEFLTYFQNEAQLDKSGLPSDRFFAERPEGSVSTLKIQRTQQEDSAVYLCASSPRIWGAQNEQFFGPGTRLTVL.

The sample holds a few counts of this clonotype. The chain combines TRBV9 with TRBJ1-3; D not certain. There are 15 residues in the CDR3. Germline CDR1 SGDLS, CDR2 YYNGEE. V lost 2 bases to trimming and J lost 0 bases, with 9 bases between them. The CDR3 DNA reads as TGTGCCAGCAGCGTGGACTCCTACTCTGGAAACACCATATATTTT. It is translated as CASSVDSYSGNTIYF. Full variable domain (rest looked up from reference TRBV9 and TRBJ1-3): DSGVTQTPKHLITATGQRVTLRCSPRSGDLSVYWYQQSLDQGLQFLIQYYNGEERAKGNILERFSAQQFPDLHSELNLSSLELGDSALYFCASSVDSYSGNTIYFGEGSWLTVV.

This chain joins TRBV30 and TRBJ1-6; D is undetermined. CDR1 and CDR2 (germline): GTSNPN, SVGIG (reference sequence). V lost 3 bases and J 5 bases, leaving 8 bases between the germline ends. This CDR3 region has 13 residues. The CDR3 DNA follows: TGTGCCTGGAGCAACAGCAATAATTCACCCCTCCACTTT. As protein: CAWSNSNNSPLHF.

This sequence joins TRBV4-2 and TRBJ1-1; D call uncertain. The germline gives CDR1 LGHNA, CDR2 YNFKEQ. The germline V and J ends were trimmed by 0 bases and 3 bases, with 8 bases remaining between them. This CDR3 is 14 amino acids long. CDR3 sequence (DNA): TGTGCCAGCAGCCAAGATGGGGTGCACACTGAAGCTTTCTTT. This codes for CASSQDGVHTEAFF.

This clonotype was recorded a few times. This chain connects TRBV28 to TRBJ2-4; 14 bases match TRBD2. This CDR3 comprises 16 residues. J gave up 12 bases and V 5 bases, and 12 bases lay outside the gene matches. Germline loops: CDR1 MDHEN, CDR2 SYDVKM. CDR3 DNA: TGTGCCAGCAGTACAATCAGACTAGCGGGAGGGTCAACTCAGTACTTC. This codes for CASSTIRLAGGSTQYF. The full variable domain, rest sourced from reference TRBV28 and TRBJ2-4, is DVKVTQSSRYLVKRTGEKVFLECVQDMDHENMFWYRQDPGLGLRLIYFSYDVKMKEKGDIPEGYSVSREKKERFSLILESASTNQTSMYLCASSTIRLAGGSTQYFGAGTRLSVL.

The table lists this clonotype with a few counts. J is TRBJ2-3 and V is TRBV30; D might be TRBD2 (7 bases). CDR1 and CDR2 (germline): GTSNPN, SVGIG (reference sequence). The CDR3 has 15 amino acids. Trimming pared 4 bases from V and 1 base from J, leaving 15 bases between. The CDR3 reads CAWTPGGRGTDTQYF. Here the CDR3 DNA reads TGTGCCTGGACCCCCGGGGGGCGAGGCACAGATACGCAGTATTTT.

This clonotype was observed many times. The genes are TRBV6-1 and TRBJ1-6; D may be TRBD1 (5 bases). Deletions cut 6 bases from V and 6 bases from J, with 9 bases between. Germline CDR1 is MNHNS and CDR2 is SASEGT. The CDR3 extends over 13 amino acids. CDR3 bases: TGTGCCAGCAGACCGGGGCTTAATTCACCCCTCCACTTT. It yields the protein CASRPGLNSPLHF.

V is TRBV3-1 and J is TRBJ2-5, with 10 nucleotides matching TRBD1. Germline CDR1 LGHDT, CDR2 YNNKEL (reference sequence). Trimming took 5 bases from V and 2 from J; bases not matched to a gene: 5. This CDR3 is 15 amino acids long. CDR3: CASSLRDRGQETQYF. The CDR3 coding sequence is TGTGCCAGCAGCTTACGGGACAGGGGTCAAGAGACCCAGTACTTC.